This passage covers 23 T cell receptor beta chains from one sample sequenced in a study of T cell repertoires in cytomegalovirus infection. TCRdb fed the reads into MiXCR, producing one record per CDR3 protein. Of some 700,000 distinct CDR3 sequences in the sample, around a third were seen once. These receptors lack a known antigen. Source: cultured PBMCs, taken from culture after CMV antigen stimulation. These receptors all come from a human donor in good health (CMV status not recorded). Some clones in this sample may be carry-over from other donors' samples.

The chain is built from TRBV27 and TRBJ1-6; D is unclear. The V gene's germline CDR1 is MNHEY and CDR2 SMNVEV (reference sequence). The CDR3 loop spans 17 amino acids. V was cut by 5 bases and J by 10 bases, with 24 bases left in between. In DNA, the CDR3 is TGTGCCAGCAGTGCCGGCTTATATTCAGTCGGGGTCTCACCCCTCCACTTT. The encoded protein is CASSAGLYSVGVSPLHF.

This sequence joins TRBV5-1 and TRBJ2-1; 10 positions agree with TRBD2. After removal of 6 bases from V and 8 bases from J, the junction contained 8 bases not matched to a gene. The length of the CDR3 is 14 residues. The germline V gene encodes CDR1 SGHRS and CDR2 YFSETQ. CDR3 sequence: CASTTGTSDYEQFF. Written as DNA, the CDR3 is TGCGCCAGCACGACCGGGACTAGCGATTATGAGCAGTTCTTC.

This clonotype was seen more than once but under ten times. The genes are TRBV7-9 and TRBJ2-3, with TRBD2 identical over 10 bases. Looked up from germline, CDR1 is SEHNR and CDR2 is FQNEAQ (reference sequence). The CDR3 has 16 residues. Unmatched junction bases numbered 4, after V lost 0 bases and J lost 4 bases. The CDR3 sequence is CASSLAIAGGADTQYF. The CDR3 DNA follows: TGTGCCAGCAGCTTAGCCATAGCGGGAGGCGCAGATACGCAGTATTTT.

The V gene is TRBV4-1, the J gene TRBJ1-2; D might be TRBD1 (5 bases). The CDR3 covers 15 residues. Looked up from germline, CDR1 is MGHRA and CDR2 is YSYEKL. The V end was cut by 4 bases, the J end by 8 bases, with 20 bases between. This chain's CDR3 is CASSRREGLPEGYTF. The DNA for the CDR3 is TGCGCCAGCAGCCGACGCGAGGGACTTCCCGAGGGCTACACCTTC.

V and J are TRBV6-1 and TRBJ2-5, with D possibly being TRBD2 (5 bases). CDR1 is MNHNS and CDR2 is SASEGT in the germline V gene. This CDR3 has 13 amino acids. Trimming removed 7 bases at V and 5 bases at J, with 14 bases between. CDR3: CASNLREVETQYF. The CDR3 DNA is TGTGCCAGCAACCTACGGGAAGTGGAGACCCAGTACTTC.

The chain combines TRBV7-8 with TRBJ2-1; 8 nucleotides align to TRBD1. Germline V CDR1 and CDR2: SGHVS, FQNEAQ. This CDR3 is built from 16 residues. With V trimmed by 5 bases and J by 4 bases, 10 bases remained unmatched. The CDR3 DNA follows: TGTGCCAGCAGCCCCATCGACAGGGGTCAATACAATGAGCAGTTCTTC. Translation: CASSPIDRGQYNEQFF.

The chain links TRBV7-2 to TRBJ1-5; D is undetermined. The germline CDR1 and CDR2 sequences are SGHTA and FQGNSA. The CDR3 is 13 amino acids. V was shortened by 3 bases and J by 3 bases, with 6 bases between the two germline ends. The CDR3 bases are TGTGCCAGCAGCTTCTCGAACAATCAGCCCCAGCATTTT. As protein: CASSFSNNQPQHF.

The gene calls are TRBV6-6 and TRBJ1-6; D remains unclear. V shed 2 bases and J shed 10 bases, with 3 bases lying between them. The CDR3 spans 11 residues. CDR1 is MNHNY and CDR2 is SVGAGI in the germline V gene (reference sequence). CDR3 DNA sequence: TGTGCCAGCAGTTACCCGTCACCCCTCCACTTT. Translation: CASSYPSPLHF.

This sequence joins TRBV4-1 and TRBJ1-5; no clear D. The CDR3 is 15 amino acids. Germline CDR1 and CDR2: MGHRA and YSYEKL. Trimming took off 1 base at V and 1 base at J, with 8 bases between the two ends. CDR3 residues: CASSQGPWSNQPQHF. The CDR3 nucleotides read TGCGCCAGCAGCCAAGGGCCTTGGAGCAATCAGCCCCAGCATTTT.

This chain joins TRBV7-6 and TRBJ2-1, with TRBD2 matching 8 bases. Germline V gene data show CDR1 as SGHVS and CDR2 as FNYEAQ. The J segment lost 5 bases and the V segment lost 3 bases, leaving 12 bases of the junction unmatched. CDR3 length: 17 residues. The CDR3 DNA reads as TGTGCCAGCAGCTTGAAACCGGGGGGGGCAGCCAACAATGAGCAGTTCTTC. It yields the protein CASSLKPGGAANNEQFF.

There are a few counts of this clonotype. The chain is built from TRBV4-3 and TRBJ2-3; 13 bases match TRBD2. The V gene end was trimmed by 4 bases and the J gene end by 6 bases; junction bases not matched to a gene: 10. Germline V gene data show CDR1 as LGHNA and CDR2 as YSLEER. The CDR3 is made up of 17 amino acids. CDR3 in DNA: TGCGCCAGCAGCCCCCTAGGAGAGACTAGCGGGAGGGATACGCAGTATTTT. Protein sequence: CASSPLGETSGRDTQYF.

This clonotype was found a few times. The J gene is TRBJ2-3, the V gene TRBV4-1, with 12 bases aligning to TRBD2. The germline V gene encodes CDR1 MGHRA and CDR2 YSYEKL. The V segment lost 4 bases and the J segment 4 bases; nucleotides outside the gene matches: 12. The CDR3 extends over 18 amino acids. The CDR3 region is CASSPRGTSGGQADTQYF. CDR3 in DNA: TGCGCCAGCAGCCCCAGGGGAACTAGCGGGGGGCAGGCAGATACGCAGTATTTT.

This clonotype has a handful of counts. V gene TRBV2 combines with J gene TRBJ1-6; no clear D gene. The V and J ends lost 4 bases and 6 bases respectively, with 7 bases between them. Germline V gene sequence: CDR1 SNHLY, CDR2 FYNNEI. The CDR3 is 13 residues long. The CDR3 DNA sequence: TGTGCCAGCAGTGGACTTGGTAATTCACCCCTCCACTTT. Protein product: CASSGLGNSPLHF.

This clonotype was seen repeatedly, ten times or more. The V and J genes are TRBV7-2 and TRBJ2-1, with 8 bases aligning to TRBD2. CDR1 SGHTA and CDR2 FQGNSA come from the germline V gene. This CDR3 contains 17 residues. Unmatched junction bases numbered 10, after V lost 2 bases and J lost 4 bases. CDR3 DNA: TGTGCCAGCAGCTTAAGGTGGAATAGCGGGATGTACAATGAGCAGTTCTTC. The encoded protein is CASSLRWNSGMYNEQFF.

This clonotype was detected a few times. The genes are TRBV6-5 and TRBJ1-2; D remains unclear. With 2 bases removed from V and 1 base from J, the gap between germline ends came to 8 bases. The length of the CDR3 is 14 residues. In germline, CDR1 is MNHEY, CDR2 SVGAGI. The CDR3 region is CASSYNSYNYGYTF. The CDR3 bases are TGTGCCAGCAGTTACAACAGCTATAACTATGGCTACACCTTC.

The DNA of the CDR3 is TGTGCCAGCAGCCCGGCGGCGGAGAATCAGCCCCAGCATTTT. Protein: CASSPAAENQPQHF. This chain links TRBV7-4 with TRBJ1-5; D remains ambiguous. Between the trimmed V and J ends, which lost 5 bases and 4 bases, there was a span of 12 bases. Germline loops: CDR1 SGHVT, CDR2 SQSDAQ. The CDR3 consists of 14 residues.

This clonotype was picked up a small number of times. The V call is TRBV12-3 or TRBV12-4, the J call TRBJ2-7; 10 positions agree with TRBD1. The CDR3 length is 16 residues. V shed 5 bases, J shed 4 bases, and the junction held 11 bases outside the gene matches. The CDR3 bases are TGTGCCAGCAGTATTAGACAGGGGGCGAAAATTTACGAGCAGTACTTC. This codes for CASSIRQGAKIYEQYF.

A few counts support this clonotype. The gene calls are TRBV5-8 and TRBJ1-2; possible D gene TRBD1, 6 bases. The CDR3 loop spans 14 amino acids. V lost 0 bases to trimming and J lost 6 bases, with 12 bases between them. Germline V gene data show CDR1 as SGHTS and CDR2 as YDEGEE. This CDR3 is CASSLVQQGNGYTF. The CDR3 DNA sequence: TGTGCCAGCAGCTTGGTCCAACAGGGAAATGGCTACACCTTC.

As concerns this clonotype: The junction departs from germline at one end; a sequencing error may be responsible. J is TRBJ1-4 and V is TRBV11-2; D unclear. Germline lookup yields CDR1 SGHAT and CDR2 FQNNGV. The CDR3 totals 17 residues. CDR3 sequence reads: CVSSGMGRSATNEKLFF. CDR3 coding DNA: TGTGTCAGCAGCGGAATGGGCCGTTCAGCAACTAATGAAAAACTGTTTTTT. Together with reference TRBV11-2 and TRBJ1-4, the CDR3 gives the full variable domain: EAGVAQSPRYKIIEKRQSVAFWCNPISGHATLYWYQQILGQGPKLLIQFQNNGVVDDSQLPKDRFSAERLKGVDSTLKIQPAKLEDSAVYLCVSSGMGRSATNEKLFFGSGTQLSVL.

The chain combines TRBV19 with TRBJ2-3, with D possibly TRBD1 on 6 matching bases. Germline CDR1 and CDR2: LNHDA and SQIVND (reference sequence). This CDR3 has 14 amino acids. Trimming removed 4 bases from V and 8 bases from J, with 16 bases in between. The CDR3 coding sequence is TGTGCCAGTAGTAGAACAGGGCAGTGGGGTACGCAGTATTTT. Amino acid sequence: CASSRTGQWGTQYF. The full variable domain, rest sourced from reference TRBV19 and TRBJ2-3, is DGGITQSPKYLFRKEGQNVTLSCEQNLNHDAMYWYRQDPGQGLRLIYYSQIVNDFQKGDIAEGYSVSREKKESFPLTVTSAQKNPTAFYLCASSRTGQWGTQYFGPGTRLTVL.

The chain recombines TRBV7-6 with TRBJ1-5, with unresolved D. Germline CDR1 SGHVS, CDR2 FNYEAQ. The CDR3 is 16 residues long. V lost 5 bases and J 1 base, leaving 15 bases between the germline ends. CDR3 sequence reads: CASSADSMGSNQPQHF. Here the CDR3 DNA reads TGTGCCAGCAGCGCGGACTCCATGGGAAGCAATCAGCCCCAGCATTTT. Together with reference TRBV7-6 and TRBJ1-5, the CDR3 gives the full variable domain: GAGVSQSPRYKVTKRGQDVALRCDPISGHVSLYWYRQALGQGPEFLTYFNYEAQQDKSGLPNDRFSAERPEGSISTLTIQRTEQRDSAMYRCASSADSMGSNQPQHFGDGTRLSIL.

The sample holds a few counts of this clonotype. The chain uses TRBV12-5 and TRBJ2-1; D is perhaps TRBD1 (6 bases). The CDR3 consists of 18 residues. The V gene lost 0 bases and the J gene lost 6 bases, with 21 bases spanning the gap. Germline loops: CDR1 LGHNT, CDR2 FRNRAP. CDR3 nucleotide sequence: TGTGCTAGTGGTTTGGTACCAGACGGGCAGGGGATAGTCAATGAGCAGTTCTTC. This sequence encodes CASGLVPDGQGIVNEQFF. Filled out from reference TRBV12-5 and TRBJ2-1, the complete variable domain reads DARVTQTPRHKVTEMGQEVTMRCQPILGHNTVFWYRQTMMQGLELLAYFRNRAPLDDSGMPKDRFSAEMPDATLATLKIQPSEPRDSAVYFCASGLVPDGQGIVNEQFFGPGTRLTVL.

In its sample, this clonotype was seen a few times. The chain is built from TRBV5-4 and TRBJ2-1; 9 bases line up with TRBD1. The CDR3 has 15 amino acids. V lost 2 bases to trimming and J lost 6 bases; unmatched junction nucleotides: 6. Germline V lookup: CDR1 SGHNT, CDR2 YYREEE (reference sequence). CDR3 sequence reads: CASSFRDRVGNEQFF. The CDR3 DNA reads TGTGCCAGCAGCTTCCGGGACAGGGTAGGCAATGAGCAGTTCTTC.